Shown below are 21 T cell receptor beta chains from a single sample sequenced in a study of blood T cell repertoires in COVID-19. Assay: immunoSEQ multiplex PCR; the TCRdb copy retains only in-frame clones and omits some. The data contain more than 130,000 clones, around nine tenths of them seen just once; the ten biggest clones take up roughly 4%. The sequencing sample was made of peripheral blood. These receptors came from a woman aged 40 to 50 with acute or convalescent COVID-19.

The chain recombines TRBV18 with TRBJ1-2, with TRBD1 as a possible D gene (5 bases). Germline-derived CDR1 and CDR2 are KGHSH and LQKENI. This CDR3 has 13 amino acids. V lost 3 bases and J 2 bases, leaving 7 bases between the germline ends. For the CDR3, the DNA is TGTGCCAGCTCACCGGGACTAAACTATGGCTACACCTTC. The encoded protein is CASSPGLNYGYTF.

This clone was recorded once. The chain links TRBV10-3 to TRBJ1-1; the D gene is possibly TRBD1 (5 bases). Trimming shortened V by 8 bases and J by 4 bases, and 11 bases separated the two germline ends. This CDR3 has 12 amino acids. CDR1 is ENHRY and CDR2 is SYGVKD in the germline V gene. CDR3 sequence (DNA): TGTGCCATCGCCCCCGGGGGCACTGAAGCTTTCTTT. Residues: CAIAPGGTEAFF.

The J gene is TRBJ2-7, the V gene TRBV5-8, with 7 positions matching TRBD2. Germline CDR1 reads SGHTS; CDR2 reads YDEGEE. The ends lost 3 bases at V and 2 bases at J; junction bases unmatched: 8. The CDR3 loop spans 15 amino acids. The CDR3 DNA reads TGTGCCAGCAGCTCCCGTAGGGCGGGAGCCTACGAGCAGTACTTC. It translates to CASSSRRAGAYEQYF. Full variable domain (missing parts from reference TRBV5-8 and TRBJ2-7): EAGVTQSPTHLIKTRGQQATLRCSPISGHTSVYWYQQALGLGLQFLLWYDEGEERNRGNFPPRFSGRQFPNYSSELNVNALELEDSALYLCASSSRRAGAYEQYFGPGTRLTVT.

The gene calls are TRBV20-1 and TRBJ2-1; a weak D match, TRBD2 (5 bases). The CDR3 consists of 13 residues. V lost 3 bases to trimming and J lost 5 bases, with 11 bases between them. Germline CDR1 is DFQATT and CDR2 is SNEGSKA (reference sequence). DNA for the CDR3: TGCAGTGCTAGTGAGGGCTGGAACAATGAGCAGTTCTTC. This gives the protein CSASEGWNNEQFF.

The gene calls are TRBV4-2 and TRBJ2-1; 11 bases match TRBD2. CDR3 length: 16 residues. The V segment lost 0 bases and the J segment 4 bases; nucleotides outside the gene matches: 2. CDR1 and CDR2 (germline): LGHNA, YNFKEQ. The CDR3 here is CASSQDTSGSYNEQFF. The CDR3 region has the DNA TGTGCCAGCAGCCAAGATACTAGCGGGAGTTACAATGAGCAGTTCTTC.

The genes are TRBV7-6 and TRBJ1-6, with D unclear. CDR1 is SGHVS, CDR2 FNYEAQ, per germline. There are 15 residues in the CDR3. Trimming pared 1 base from V and 5 bases from J, leaving 9 bases between. The CDR3 protein is CASSLVAGNNSPLHF. The CDR3 DNA reads TGTGCCAGCAGCTTAGTGGCAGGAAATAATTCACCCCTCCACTTT. Full variable domain (missing parts from reference TRBV7-6 and TRBJ1-6): GAGVSQSPRYKVTKRGQDVALRCDPISGHVSLYWYRQALGQGPEFLTYFNYEAQQDKSGLPNDRFSAERPEGSISTLTIQRTEQRDSAMYRCASSLVAGNNSPLHFGNGTRLTVT.

In DNA, the CDR3 is TGTGCCGTCTCGACAGAAATGAACACTGAAGCTTTCTTT. It specifies CAVSTEMNTEAFF. The chain has TRBV10-3 and TRBJ1-1, with D perhaps matching TRBD1 (5 bases). In germline, CDR1 is ENHRY, CDR2 SYGVKD. The CDR3 has 13 residues. Trimming cost V 11 bases and J 0 bases, with 13 bases left between them.

The rearrangement links TRBV5-4 to TRBJ1-1; TRBD1 is a possible D gene (5 bases). The V end was cut by 0 bases, the J end by 5 bases, with 14 bases between. Per germline, CDR1 SGHNT and CDR2 YYREEE (reference sequence). This CDR3 contains 15 residues. In DNA, the CDR3 is TGTGCCAGCAGCTTGGAGGCCGGGACTCTTACTGAAGCTTTCTTT. This encodes CASSLEAGTLTEAFF.

J is TRBJ1-3 and V is TRBV9, with unresolved D. Germline CDR1 is SGDLS and CDR2 is YYNGEE. CDR3 length: 13 amino acids. V gave up 4 bases and J gave up 7 bases, with 12 bases separating them. The CDR3 protein is CASSPQVGNTIYF. The DNA for the CDR3 is TGTGCCAGCAGCCCTCAAGTCGGTAACACCATATATTTT.

The chain links TRBV27 to TRBJ1-1, with 7 bases identical to TRBD1. The CDR3 totals 15 residues. Germline V gene lookup returns CDR1 MNHEY and CDR2 SMNVEV (reference sequence). With V trimmed by 7 bases and J by 1 base, 9 bases remained unmatched. The CDR3 loop reads CASTPDRLENTEAFF. CDR3 sequence (DNA): TGTGCCAGCACCCCGGACAGGCTAGAGAACACTGAAGCTTTCTTT.

The rearrangement joins TRBV4-3 to TRBJ2-2; possibly TRBD2 for D (6 bases). Between the trimmed V and J ends, which lost 0 bases and 8 bases, there was a span of 10 bases. The CDR3 loop spans 14 amino acids. CDR1 is LGHNA and CDR2 is YSLEER in the germline V gene. The CDR3 spells CASSQDLGLGELFF. CDR3 DNA: TGCGCCAGCAGCCAAGATTTGGGACTTGGGGAGCTGTTTTTT.

Only a few counts were recorded for this clone. The chain combines TRBV7-8 with TRBJ1-6; 7 positions match TRBD1. The trim removed 7 bases at V and 7 bases at J, leaving 13 bases unmatched. This CDR3 comprises 16 residues. Germline V gene lookup returns CDR1 SGHVS and CDR2 FQNEAQ. The CDR3 nucleotides are TGTGCCAGCAACCCGGGACAGACTTTTTTAAATTCACCCCTCCACTTT. Translating it yields CASNPGQTFLNSPLHF. The variable domain in full, completed from reference TRBV7-8 and TRBJ1-6, reads GAGVSQSPRYKVAKRGQDVALRCDPISGHVSLFWYQQALGQGPEFLTYFQNEAQLDKSGLPSDRFFAERPEGSVSTLKIQRTQQEDSAVYLCASNPGQTFLNSPLHFGNGTRLTVT.

The chain links TRBV27 to TRBJ1-5; weak D call: TRBD1 (6 bases). V was cut by 6 bases and J by 1 base, with 13 bases left in between. This CDR3 is 15 amino acids long. The germline CDR1 and CDR2 sequences are MNHEY and SMNVEV (reference sequence). CDR3: CASSLTGMSNQPQHF. CDR3 nucleotide sequence: TGTGCCAGCAGCCTAACAGGGATGAGCAATCAGCCCCAGCATTTT.

The V gene is TRBV27, the J gene TRBJ1-2; possible D gene TRBD1, 5 bases. The CDR3 spans 13 residues. V lost 6 bases to trimming and J lost 1 base, with 9 bases between them. Germline V gene lookup returns CDR1 MNHEY and CDR2 SMNVEV (reference sequence). Written as DNA, the CDR3 is TGTGCCAGCAGGCCACAGGTTAACTATGGCTACACCTTC. It is translated as CASRPQVNYGYTF.

The chain has TRBV2 and TRBJ1-2; D not resolved. Germline V gives CDR1 SNHLY, CDR2 FYNNEI. With 3 bases removed from V and 4 bases from J, the gap between germline ends came to 12 bases. CDR3 size: 14 residues. CDR3 amino acids: CASSEGRPAYGYTF. The CDR3, as DNA: TGTGCCAGCAGTGAGGGCAGGCCTGCCTATGGCTACACCTTC.

The rearrangement links TRBV29-1 to TRBJ2-5; D gene ambiguous. The V gene lost 3 bases and the J gene lost 1 base, with 12 bases spanning the gap. The CDR3 length is 14 residues. Germline CDR1 SQVTM, CDR2 ANQGSEA. CDR3 region: CSVDRLHAQETQYF. CDR3 DNA: TGCAGCGTTGACAGGCTTCACGCCCAAGAGACCCAGTACTTC.

The table lists this clone with a count of one. The chain combines TRBV18 with TRBJ1-1, with 12 nucleotides matching TRBD1. The ends lost 3 bases at V and 1 base at J; junction bases unmatched: 12. CDR1 is KGHSH, CDR2 LQKENI, per germline. The CDR3 spans 19 residues. The CDR3 DNA reads as TGTGCCAGCTCACCCCTGCGGGGACAGGGGGCGCGTAAGAACACTGAAGCTTTCTTT. This gives the protein CASSPLRGQGARKNTEAFF.

V and J are TRBV4-1 and TRBJ1-6, with D perhaps matching TRBD1 (6 bases). Deletions cut 1 base from V and 5 bases from J, with 12 bases between. The CDR3 length is 16 residues. CDR1 MGHRA and CDR2 YSYEKL come from the germline V gene. In nucleotides, the CDR3 is TGCGCCAGCAGCCAAGTGTCAGGGGCAAATAATTCACCCCTCCACTTT. It translates to CASSQVSGANNSPLHF.

The chain carries TRBV18 and TRBJ2-5; no clear D gene. The germline CDR1 and CDR2 sequences are KGHSH and LQKENI. V was shortened by 3 bases and J by 0 bases, with 11 bases between the two germline ends. This CDR3 contains 15 residues. This CDR3 is CASSPPVRNQETQYF. The CDR3 nucleotides are TGTGCCAGCTCACCTCCCGTGAGGAACCAAGAGACCCAGTACTTC.

The CDR3, as DNA: TGTGCCAGCAGCCCAACAGGGGACGCTTCACCCCTCCACTTT. As protein: CASSPTGDASPLHF. The chain links TRBV6-5 to TRBJ1-6, with TRBD1 matching over 7 bases. This CDR3 is built from 14 residues. Per the germline V gene, CDR1 is MNHEY and CDR2 is SVGAGI. Trimming removed 6 bases from V and 9 bases from J; junction bases left unmatched: 8.

This sequence joins TRBV7-9 and TRBJ2-7, with no clear D. The CDR3 sequence is 14 residues long. V lost 5 bases and J lost 2, with 13 bases in between. The germline V gene encodes CDR1 SEHNR and CDR2 FQNEAQ (reference sequence). The CDR3 sequence is CASSPSNTAYEQYF. For the CDR3, the DNA is TGTGCCAGCAGCCCAAGTAACACCGCCTACGAGCAGTACTTC.